The next 30 T cell receptor beta chains were all read from a single sample in a study of metastatic and nonmetastatic thyroid tumors. With MiXCR, TCRdb called clones anew from the PCR reads. The data contain 20,000 or so clones, 22% of them singletons. Not a single patient had been given any form of treatment at any point before undergoing thyroid surgery. The sequenced material came from adjacent normal tissue. The receptors were sampled from a female donor with papillary thyroid cancer or a benign thyroid nodule (not recorded which). Some clones in this sample may be carry-over from other donors' samples.

The gene calls are TRBV6-2 or TRBV6-3 and TRBJ2-6, with unresolved D. Per germline, CDR1 MNHEY and CDR2 SVGEGT. Trimming removed 0 bases from V and 3 bases from J, with 3 bases in between. The CDR3 covers 14 residues. The CDR3 loop is CASSYSGGANVLTF. The CDR3 nucleotides are TGTGCCAGCAGTTACTCAGGTGGGGCCAACGTCCTGACTTTC.

The chain recombines TRBV27 with TRBJ2-1, with TRBD1 as a possible D gene (6 bases). Germline V gene data show CDR1 as MNHEY and CDR2 as SMNVEV (reference sequence). The CDR3 totals 14 residues. Trimming took 7 bases from V and 2 from J, leaving 12 bases between them. The CDR3 sequence is CASKGPGAYNEQFF. The CDR3 bases are TGTGCCAGCAAGGGTCCAGGGGCCTACAATGAGCAGTTCTTC.

A few counts support this clone. The same CDR3 arises from other DNA sequences in this sample as well. The chain combines TRBV5-6 with TRBJ2-7; 9 positions match TRBD1. CDR3 length equals 14 residues. Trimming cost V 1 base and J 5 bases; bases outside gene matches: 4. Germline V gene lookup returns CDR1 SGHDT and CDR2 YYEEEE. DNA for the CDR3: TGTGCCAGCAGCTTGAGACAGGGGGACGACGAGCAGTACTTC. It is translated as CASSLRQGDDEQYF.

The table lists this clone with a few counts. The chain couples TRBV6-6 to TRBJ2-7, with D maybe TRBD2 (5 bases). V lost 0 bases, J lost 2 bases, and 8 bases lay in between. The CDR3 has 14 amino acids. Germline V CDR1 and CDR2: MNHNY, SVGAGI (reference sequence). The CDR3 sequence is CASSYSDGAYEQYF. CDR3 in DNA: TGTGCCAGCAGTTACTCGGACGGGGCCTACGAGCAGTACTTC.

This clone was picked up a small number of times. This chain connects TRBV6-6 to TRBJ1-2, with D possibly matching TRBD1 (5 bases). V gave up 0 bases and J gave up 4 bases, with 12 bases separating them. Germline CDR1 MNHNY, CDR2 SVGAGI (reference sequence). CDR3 length: 15 residues. The CDR3 sequence: CASSYSAGGTYGYTF. The CDR3, as DNA: TGTGCCAGCAGTTACTCGGCAGGTGGGACCTATGGCTACACCTTC.

The genes are TRBV2 and TRBJ2-1, with unresolved D. CDR1 SNHLY and CDR2 FYNNEI come from the germline V gene. Trimming shortened V by 6 bases and J by 4 bases, and 10 bases separated the two germline ends. The CDR3 totals 13 residues. The CDR3 DNA follows: TGTGCCAGCAGCCGACTCCCTTACAATGAGCAGTTCTTC. Protein product: CASSRLPYNEQFF.

This clone came up a few times. The chain couples TRBV20-1 to TRBJ2-7; D not certain. CDR3 length: 12 residues. V shed 6 bases and J shed 0 bases, with 9 bases lying between them. The germline V gene has CDR1 DFQATT and CDR2 SNEGSKA (reference sequence). The chain's CDR3 is CSARLSSYEQYV. In DNA, the CDR3 is TGCAGTGCCCGACTGAGCTCCTACGAGCAGTACGTC.

The chain links TRBV12-3 or TRBV12-4 to TRBJ1-4; D is unresolved. This CDR3 has 13 residues. V shed 9 bases and J shed 0 bases, with 8 bases lying between them. The CDR3 loop reads CASRPTTNEKLFF. In nucleotides, the CDR3 is TGTGCCAGTCGACCTACAACTAATGAAAAACTGTTTTTT.

This clone has more than one count but fewer than ten. This sequence joins TRBV12-3 or TRBV12-4 and TRBJ1-3, with TRBD1 matching 7 bases. The CDR3 consists of 14 residues. With V trimmed by 7 bases and J by 8 bases, 11 bases remained unmatched. CDR3: CASIPGGSLDTIYF. The CDR3 coding sequence is TGTGCCAGCATACCAGGGGGATCTTTAGACACCATATATTTT.

The chain employs TRBV20-1 and TRBJ2-7, with D unresolved. The germline V gene has CDR1 DFQATT and CDR2 SNEGSKA (reference sequence). The CDR3 covers 12 residues. V lost 1 base and J lost 0, with 4 bases in between. CDR3 nucleotide sequence: TGCAGTGCTAGAGGGCTCTCCTACGAGCAGTACTTC. Encoded protein: CSARGLSYEQYF.

This clone was detected many times. Being one base from a much bigger clone, this may be a read error. Other DNA sequences in this specimen translate into the identical CDR3. The chain is built from TRBV11-2 and TRBJ2-1, with D tentatively TRBD2 (6 bases). Germline V lookup: CDR1 SGHAT, CDR2 FQNNGV. The length of the CDR3 is 14 residues. In nucleotides, the CDR3 is TGTGCCAGCAGCTTAGGGGCGGGATACAATGAGCAATTCTTC. It yields the protein CASSLGAGYNEQFF.

V and J are TRBV15 and TRBJ2-3, with 7 bases aligning to TRBD2. Trimming at V came to 1 base and at J to 2 bases, leaving 9 bases not matched to a gene. Germline CDR1 LNHNV, CDR2 YYDKDF (reference sequence). The CDR3 contains 17 residues. CDR3 DNA sequence: TGTGCCACCAGCAGAGGCATGGTGGGGGGGGACACAGATACGCAGTATTTT. It specifies CATSRGMVGGDTDTQYF.

This rearrangement joins TRBV5-1 to TRBJ2-3; 7 nucleotides agree with TRBD1. V lost 2 bases and J lost 2; bases outside the gene matches: 5. The CDR3 length is 15 residues. Germline assignment: CDR1 SGHRS and CDR2 YFSETQ. This chain's CDR3 is CASSFGQVNTDTQYF. The CDR3 coding sequence is TGCGCCAGCAGCTTCGGACAGGTGAACACAGATACGCAGTATTTT.

Ten or more counts support this clone. J is TRBJ2-1 and V is TRBV20-1; D might be TRBD2 (6 bases). The V gene lost 0 bases and the J gene lost 7 bases, with 22 bases spanning the gap. The germline V gene encodes CDR1 DFQATT and CDR2 SNEGSKA (reference sequence). The length of the CDR3 is 17 residues. CDR3 coding DNA: TGCAGTGCTAGAGATCAGGGCGGAACTAGCCGTCCAAATGAGCAGTTCTTC. This translates into CSARDQGGTSRPNEQFF.

CDR3 nucleotides: TGTGCCAGCAGCCCCGGTACAGGCGGTGGCAATGAGCAGTTCTTC. Residues: CASSPGTGGGNEQFF. The chain uses TRBV11-2 and TRBJ2-1, with D possibly being TRBD1 (5 bases). Per the germline V gene, CDR1 is SGHAT and CDR2 is FQNNGV. The V gene lost 5 bases and the J gene lost 6 bases, with 17 bases spanning the gap. This CDR3 has 15 residues.

The chain combines TRBV4-3 with TRBJ2-1; tentatively, D is TRBD2 (5 bases). The V and J ends lost 3 bases and 3 bases respectively, with 6 bases between them. The germline gives CDR1 LGHNA, CDR2 YSLEER. The CDR3 is made up of 13 amino acids. DNA for the CDR3: TGCGCCAGCAGCCAGCGGGTCTACAATGAGCAGTTCTTC. This encodes CASSQRVYNEQFF.

The chain combines TRBV19 with TRBJ1-5; 9 bases are shared with TRBD1. Trimming at V came to 2 bases and at J to 7 bases, leaving 6 bases not matched to a gene. CDR3 length equals 15 residues. Germline values: CDR1 LNHDA, CDR2 SQIVND (reference sequence). The CDR3 DNA follows: TGTGCCAGTAGTATAAGAGGACAGGGGAGACAGCCCCAGCATTTT. This gives the protein CASSIRGQGRQPQHF.

The rearrangement joins TRBV6-6 to TRBJ2-3; D call uncertain. The germline V and J ends were trimmed by 0 bases and 0 bases, with 13 bases remaining between them. This CDR3 comprises 17 residues. Germline CDR1 is MNHNY and CDR2 is SVGAGI (reference sequence). The CDR3: CASSYSTGAPSTDTQYF. CDR3 DNA sequence: TGTGCCAGCAGTTACTCGACTGGTGCACCTAGCACAGATACGCAGTATTTT.

This clone came up many times. This chain's CDR3 is CASSPGGHTGELFF. CDR3 nucleotide sequence: TGTGCCAGCAGTCCGGGGGGGCACACCGGGGAGCTGTTTTTT. V and J are TRBV28 and TRBJ2-2, with 8 bases matching TRBD2. Looked up from germline, CDR1 is MDHEN and CDR2 is SYDVKM. The J segment lost 3 bases and the V segment lost 5 bases, leaving 2 bases of the junction unmatched. The CDR3 spans 14 residues.

The chain is built from TRBV7-3 and TRBJ2-3, with TRBD2 matching 11 bases. The J segment lost 2 bases and the V segment lost 1 base, leaving 11 bases of the junction unmatched. Germline V gene lookup returns CDR1 SGHTA and CDR2 FQGTGA. CDR3 length equals 19 residues. CDR3 in amino acids: CASSLRVTSGSGATDTQYF. The CDR3, as DNA: TGTGCCAGCAGCTTAAGGGTTACTAGCGGGAGTGGGGCCACAGATACGCAGTATTTT.

This clone is categorized as medium-sized. Other DNA sequences of this sample code for an identical CDR3. Here the CDR3 DNA reads TGTGCTAGTGGCTCAAGGACAGGGGGCTACACCGGGGAGCTGTTTTTT. It translates to CASGSRTGGYTGELFF. The rearrangement uses TRBV12-5 and TRBJ2-2; 11 positions match TRBD1. The junction had 6 bases not matched to a gene; V was cut back by 6 bases and J by 3 bases. This CDR3 is 16 amino acids long. Germline V gene lookup returns CDR1 LGHNT and CDR2 FRNRAP.

This clone was seen only a few times. V usage is TRBV5-1 and J usage is TRBJ2-2; TRBD1 is a possible D gene (5 bases). This CDR3 has 14 residues. CDR1 and CDR2 from the germline V gene are SGHRS and YFSETQ. V lost 7 bases, J lost 0 bases, and 10 bases lay in between. The CDR3 here is CASADISNTGELFF. CDR3 DNA: TGCGCCAGCGCGGACATTTCGAACACCGGGGAGCTGTTTTTT.

Sample share makes this clone medium-sized. The chain recombines TRBV9 with TRBJ1-5, with a tentative D call TRBD1 (5 bases). CDR1 and CDR2 from the germline V gene are SGDLS and YYNGEE. V lost 4 bases to trimming and J lost 6 bases, with 17 bases between them. The CDR3 covers 15 residues. CDR3 sequence (DNA): TGTGCCAGCAGCCCGGGACGCACTTCGGGTCAGCCCCAGCATTTT. Encoded protein: CASSPGRTSGQPQHF.

This clone is medium-sized. J is TRBJ2-7 and V is TRBV2, with 9 bases matching TRBD1. This CDR3 region has 15 residues. From germline, CDR1 is SNHLY and CDR2 FYNNEI. V dropped 0 bases and J dropped 2; count of bases not matched to a gene: 2. The CDR3 DNA reads TGTGCCAGCAGTGAAGCCGGGACAGGGACCTACGAGCAGTACTTC. Translation gives CASSEAGTGTYEQYF. Together with reference TRBV2 and TRBJ2-7, the CDR3 gives the full variable domain: EPEVTQTPSHQVTQMGQEVILRCVPISNHLYFYWYRQILGQKVEFLVSFYNNEISEKSEIFDDQFSVERPDGSNFTLKIRSTKLEDSAMYFCASSEAGTGTYEQYFGPGTRLTVT.

This clone turned up a few times. The chain links TRBV28 to TRBJ1-5; no definite D call. Germline V gene sequence: CDR1 MDHEN, CDR2 SYDVKM. The CDR3 runs to 14 residues. Trimming took off 8 bases at V and 1 base at J, with 12 bases between the two ends. For the CDR3, the DNA is TGTGCCAGCCTCCCCGGGTCGAGCAATCAGCCCCAGCATTTT. Translating gives CASLPGSSNQPQHF.

V is TRBV6-1 and J is TRBJ1-4; D call uncertain. Germline V gene lookup returns CDR1 MNHNS and CDR2 SASEGT. The CDR3 has 13 residues. Trimming cost V 3 bases and J 11 bases, with 13 bases left between them. Here the CDR3 DNA reads TGTGCCAGCAGTGACTCCCAGAAAACCAAACTGTTTTTT. Translating it yields CASSDSQKTKLFF.

In its sample, this clone was seen many times. The rearrangement joins TRBV7-2 to TRBJ2-3, with 12 nucleotides matching TRBD2. Trimming removed 5 bases from V and 2 bases from J; junction bases left unmatched: 11. The length of the CDR3 is 18 residues. Germline V lookup: CDR1 SGHTA, CDR2 FQGNSA. The CDR3, as DNA: TGTGCCAGCAGCGCCCTAGGACTAGCGGGATTTTCCACAGATACGCAGTATTTT. Protein product: CASSALGLAGFSTDTQYF.

This clone was detected a few times. J is TRBJ2-5 and V is TRBV6-2 or TRBV6-3; weak D call: TRBD1 (6 bases). The germline gives CDR1 MNHEY, CDR2 SVGEGT. This CDR3 is 14 amino acids long. V lost 5 bases to trimming and J lost 2 bases, with 12 bases between them. The CDR3 region is CASSPWTVQETQYF. For the CDR3, the DNA is TGTGCCAGCAGTCCTTGGACAGTTCAAGAGACCCAGTACTTC.

This chain uses TRBV6-1 with TRBJ2-7, with D possibly being TRBD2 (6 bases). Germline-derived CDR1 and CDR2 are MNHNS and SASEGT. The CDR3 is 18 amino acids. V lost 1 base and J 1 base, leaving 20 bases between the germline ends. CDR3: CASSEGFIGGVPSYEQYF. The CDR3 nucleotides read TGTGCCAGCAGTGAAGGTTTTATAGGAGGGGTCCCATCCTACGAGCAGTACTTC.

Within the sample, this clone is medium-sized. This rearrangement joins TRBV5-1 to TRBJ2-2; 11 bases are shared with TRBD2. Losses at the gene ends were 0 bases for V and 1 base for J; bases not matched to a gene: 2. This CDR3 region has 17 residues. Germline values: CDR1 SGHRS, CDR2 YFSETQ. The CDR3 coding sequence is TGCGCCAGCAGCTTGGCTGGGACTAGCGGGAACACCGGGGAGCTGTTTTTT. The encoded protein is CASSLAGTSGNTGELFF. Full variable domain (rest looked up from reference TRBV5-1 and TRBJ2-2): KAGVTQTPRYLIKTRGQQVTLSCSPISGHRSVSWYQQTPGQGLQFLFEYFSETQRNKGNFPGRFSGRQFSNSRSEMNVSTLELGDSALYLCASSLAGTSGNTGELFFGEGSRLTVL.